This TCR beta chain was sequenced for a study of blood T cell repertoires in COVID-19. Assay: immunoSEQ multiplex PCR; the TCRdb copy retains only in-frame clones and omits some. There are 100,000 to 150,000 clones in the sample; around nine tenths occur only once, and more than 1.5% lies in the top ten. The CDR3 covers 15 residues. With 3 bases removed from V and 2 bases from J, the gap between germline ends came to 13 bases. CDR1 and CDR2 from the germline V gene are KGHSH and LQKENI. Sequencing was done on a sample of peripheral blood. The source is a human donor in a cohort sampled during active COVID-19. This chain connects TRBV18 to TRBJ1-2; possible D gene TRBD1, 5 bases. Here the CDR3 reads CASSPGQRANYGYTF. DNA of the CDR3: TGTGCCAGCTCACCGGGGCAGCGCGCGAACTATGGCTACACCTTC. Looking up the rest from reference TRBV18 and TRBJ1-2 gives the full variable domain: NAGVMQNPRHLVRRRGQEARLRCSPMKGHSHVYWYRQLPEEGLKFMVYLQKENIIDESGMPKERFSAEFPKEGPSILRIQQVVRGDSAAYFCASSPGQRANYGYTFGSGTRLTVV.